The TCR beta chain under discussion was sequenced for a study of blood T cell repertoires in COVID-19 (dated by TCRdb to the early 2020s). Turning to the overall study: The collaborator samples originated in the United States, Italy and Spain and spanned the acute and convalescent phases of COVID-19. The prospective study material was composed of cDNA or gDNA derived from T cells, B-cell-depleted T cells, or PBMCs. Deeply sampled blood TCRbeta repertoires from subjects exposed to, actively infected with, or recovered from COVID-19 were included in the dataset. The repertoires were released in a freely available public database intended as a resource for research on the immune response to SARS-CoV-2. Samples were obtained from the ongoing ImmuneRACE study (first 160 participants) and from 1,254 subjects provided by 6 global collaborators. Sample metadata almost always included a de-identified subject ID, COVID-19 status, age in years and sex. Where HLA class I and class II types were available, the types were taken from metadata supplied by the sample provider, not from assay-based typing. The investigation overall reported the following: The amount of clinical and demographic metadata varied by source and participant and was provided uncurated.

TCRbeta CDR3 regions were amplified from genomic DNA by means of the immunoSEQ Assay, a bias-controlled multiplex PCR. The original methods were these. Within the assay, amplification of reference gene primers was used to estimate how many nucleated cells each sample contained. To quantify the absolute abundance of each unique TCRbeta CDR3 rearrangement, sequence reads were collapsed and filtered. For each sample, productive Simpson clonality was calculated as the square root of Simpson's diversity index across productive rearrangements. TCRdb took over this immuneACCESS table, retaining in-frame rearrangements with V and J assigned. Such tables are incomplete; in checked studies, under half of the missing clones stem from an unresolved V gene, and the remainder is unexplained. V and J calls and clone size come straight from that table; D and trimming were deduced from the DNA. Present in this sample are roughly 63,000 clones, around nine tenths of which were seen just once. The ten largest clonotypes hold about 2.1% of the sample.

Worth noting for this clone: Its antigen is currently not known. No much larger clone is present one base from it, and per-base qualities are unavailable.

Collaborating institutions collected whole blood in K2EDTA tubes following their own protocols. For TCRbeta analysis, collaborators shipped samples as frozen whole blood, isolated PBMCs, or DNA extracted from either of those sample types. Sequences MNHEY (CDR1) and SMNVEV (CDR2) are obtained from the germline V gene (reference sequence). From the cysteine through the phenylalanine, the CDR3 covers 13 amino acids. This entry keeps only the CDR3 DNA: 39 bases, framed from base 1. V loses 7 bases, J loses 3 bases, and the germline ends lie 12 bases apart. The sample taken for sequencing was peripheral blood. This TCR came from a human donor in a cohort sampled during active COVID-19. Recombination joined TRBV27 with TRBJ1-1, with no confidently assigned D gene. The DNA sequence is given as TGTGCCAGCATCGACAACACTTACACTGAAGCTTTCTTT. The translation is CASIDNTYTEAFF.